The sequence of this TCR beta chain was determined in a study of T cell repertoires in cytomegalovirus infection. General study points: HLA-C-restricted CMV clonotypes gave the most frequent clonotype in two of eight donors.

This clonotype came up many times. No antigen is known for it. The CDR3 consists of 14 residues. J gave up 7 bases and V 4 bases, and 7 bases lay outside the gene matches. Germline loops: CDR1 SGHNT, CDR2 YYREEE (reference sequence). TCRdb reprocessed the reads via MiXCR and lists one record per CDR3 protein. The table records around 440,000 distinct CDR3 sequences, around 11% of them present only once. V is TRBV5-4 and J is TRBJ1-2, with 10 bases that match TRBD1. Input material: PBMCs. This receptor was taken from a human donor in good health (CMV status not recorded). Some clones in this sample may be carry-over from other donors' samples. CDR3 DNA sequence: TGTGCCAGCAGCGACGACAGGGGGCGGGTTGGCTACACCTTC. Translating gives CASSDDRGRVGYTF.